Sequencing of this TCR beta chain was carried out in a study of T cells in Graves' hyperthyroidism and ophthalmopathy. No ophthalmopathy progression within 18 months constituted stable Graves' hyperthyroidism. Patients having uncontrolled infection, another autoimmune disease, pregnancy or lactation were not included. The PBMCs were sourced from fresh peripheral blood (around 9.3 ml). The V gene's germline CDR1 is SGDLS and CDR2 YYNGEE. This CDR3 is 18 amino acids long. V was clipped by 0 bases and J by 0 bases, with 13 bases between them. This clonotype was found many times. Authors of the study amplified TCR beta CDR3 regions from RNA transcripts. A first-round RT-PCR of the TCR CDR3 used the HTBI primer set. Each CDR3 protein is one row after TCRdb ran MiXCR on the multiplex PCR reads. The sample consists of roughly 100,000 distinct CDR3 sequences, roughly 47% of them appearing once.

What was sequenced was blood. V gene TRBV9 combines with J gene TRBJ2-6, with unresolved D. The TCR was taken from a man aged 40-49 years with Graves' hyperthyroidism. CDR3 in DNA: TGTGCCAGCAGCGTAGCTCGAGCAGGCCTCTCTGGGGCCAACGTCCTGACTTTC. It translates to CASSVARAGLSGANVLTF.